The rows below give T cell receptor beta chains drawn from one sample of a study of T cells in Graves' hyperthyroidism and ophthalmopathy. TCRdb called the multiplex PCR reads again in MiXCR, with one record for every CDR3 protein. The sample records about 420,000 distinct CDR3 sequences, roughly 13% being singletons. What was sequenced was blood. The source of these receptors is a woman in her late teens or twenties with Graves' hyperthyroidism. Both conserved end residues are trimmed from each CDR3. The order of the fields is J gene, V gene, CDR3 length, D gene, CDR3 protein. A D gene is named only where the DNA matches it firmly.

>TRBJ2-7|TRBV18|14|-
ASSLLENRVAYEQY
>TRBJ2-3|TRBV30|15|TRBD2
AWSAYDLADSTDTQY
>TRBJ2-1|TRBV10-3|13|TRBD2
ATTGLATSYNEQF
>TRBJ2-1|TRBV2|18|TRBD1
ASSAPDSRQGAKSYNEQF
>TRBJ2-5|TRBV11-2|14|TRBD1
ASSLVWAGGFETQY
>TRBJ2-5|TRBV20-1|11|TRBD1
SARNRGKETQY
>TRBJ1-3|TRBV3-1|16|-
ASSQIGISATSGNTIY
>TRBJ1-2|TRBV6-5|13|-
ASSYSTGGGYGYT
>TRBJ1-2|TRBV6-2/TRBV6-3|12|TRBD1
ASSYSTGGDGYT
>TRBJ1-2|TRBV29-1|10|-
SVVDMRSDYT
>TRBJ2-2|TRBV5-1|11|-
ASNGGSTGELF
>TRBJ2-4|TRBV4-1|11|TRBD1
ASSPGTENIQY
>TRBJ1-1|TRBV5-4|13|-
ASSLGGVRYTEAF
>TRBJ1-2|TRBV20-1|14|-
SASRTSGGVGYGYT
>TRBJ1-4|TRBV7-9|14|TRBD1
ASSGEPGQPNEKLF
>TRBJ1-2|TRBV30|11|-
AWSVWSNYGYT
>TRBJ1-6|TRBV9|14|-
ASSAREGVGNSPLH
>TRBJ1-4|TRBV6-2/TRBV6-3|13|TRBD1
ASREDRATNEKLF
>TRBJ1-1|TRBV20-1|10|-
SAGDPGTEAF
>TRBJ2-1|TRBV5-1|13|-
ASSLEGSGHNEQF
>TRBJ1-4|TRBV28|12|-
ASRNTATNEKLF
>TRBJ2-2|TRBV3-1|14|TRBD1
ASSRQGSLYTGELF
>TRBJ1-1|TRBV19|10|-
ASSIGSSGAF
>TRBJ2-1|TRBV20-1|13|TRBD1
SARVVTGVVAEQF
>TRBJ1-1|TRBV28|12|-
ATTGGGLGTEAF
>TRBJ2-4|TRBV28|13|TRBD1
ASSDRGRGVNIQY
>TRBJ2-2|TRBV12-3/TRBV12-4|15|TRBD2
ASSFTGLAENTGELF
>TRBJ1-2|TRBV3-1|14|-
ASSQARTAVNYGYT
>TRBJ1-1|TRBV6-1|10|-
ASSEIWPEAF
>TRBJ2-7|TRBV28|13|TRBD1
ASSFAQGSPYEQY
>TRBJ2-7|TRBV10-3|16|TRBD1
AISDQSVGTGRVYEQY
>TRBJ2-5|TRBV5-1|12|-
ASSSGAVPGTQY
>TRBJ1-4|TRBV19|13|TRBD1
ASSSSDRGGEKLF
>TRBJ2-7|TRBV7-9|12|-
ASSLAEGPYEQY
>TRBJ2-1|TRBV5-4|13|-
ASSSRSVHGNEQF
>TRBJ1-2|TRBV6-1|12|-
ASSIQSPLDGYT
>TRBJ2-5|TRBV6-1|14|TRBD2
ASRSPGLAGQETQY
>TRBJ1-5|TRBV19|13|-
ASTLRAGSDQPQH
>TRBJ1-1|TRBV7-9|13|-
ASSPPTRMNTEAF